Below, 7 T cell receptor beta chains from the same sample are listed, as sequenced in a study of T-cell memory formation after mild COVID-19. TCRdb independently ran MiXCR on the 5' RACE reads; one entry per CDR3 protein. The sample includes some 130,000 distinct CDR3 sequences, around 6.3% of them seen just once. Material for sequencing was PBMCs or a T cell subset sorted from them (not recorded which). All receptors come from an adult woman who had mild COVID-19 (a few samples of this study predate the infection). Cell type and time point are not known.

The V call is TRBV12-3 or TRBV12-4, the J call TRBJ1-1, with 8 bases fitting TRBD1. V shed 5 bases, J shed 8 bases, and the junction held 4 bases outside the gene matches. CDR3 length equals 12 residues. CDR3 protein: CASSSGQGEAFF. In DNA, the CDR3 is TGTGCCAGCAGTAGTGGACAGGGAGAAGCTTTCTTT.

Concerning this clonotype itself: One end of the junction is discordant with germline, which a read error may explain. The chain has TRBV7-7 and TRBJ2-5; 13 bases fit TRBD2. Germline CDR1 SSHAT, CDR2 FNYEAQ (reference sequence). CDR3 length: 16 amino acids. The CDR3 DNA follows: TGTGCTAGCAGCTCCACTAGCGGGAGGGCCGGAGAGACCCAGTACTTC. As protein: CASSSTSGRAGETQYF.

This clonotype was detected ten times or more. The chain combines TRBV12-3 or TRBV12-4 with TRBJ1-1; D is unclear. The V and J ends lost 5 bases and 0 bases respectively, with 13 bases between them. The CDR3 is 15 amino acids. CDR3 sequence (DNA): TGTGCCAGCAGTCATGGCTCACTGATGAACACTGAAGCTTTCTTT. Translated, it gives CASSHGSLMNTEAFF.

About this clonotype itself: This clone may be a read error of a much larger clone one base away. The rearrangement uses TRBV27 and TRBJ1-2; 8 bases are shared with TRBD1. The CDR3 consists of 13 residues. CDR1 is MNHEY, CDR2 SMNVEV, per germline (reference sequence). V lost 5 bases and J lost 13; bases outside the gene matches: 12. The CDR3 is CASSHRTGTVGTF. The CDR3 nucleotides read TGTGCCAGCAGTCACAGGACAGGGACCGTAGGCACCTTC.

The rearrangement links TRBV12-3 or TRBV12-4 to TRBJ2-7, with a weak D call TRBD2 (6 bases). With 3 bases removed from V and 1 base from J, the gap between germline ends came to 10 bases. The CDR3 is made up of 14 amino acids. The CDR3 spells CASSFAGWSYEQYF. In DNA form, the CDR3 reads TGTGCCAGCAGTTTCGCGGGATGGTCCTACGAGCAGTACTTC.

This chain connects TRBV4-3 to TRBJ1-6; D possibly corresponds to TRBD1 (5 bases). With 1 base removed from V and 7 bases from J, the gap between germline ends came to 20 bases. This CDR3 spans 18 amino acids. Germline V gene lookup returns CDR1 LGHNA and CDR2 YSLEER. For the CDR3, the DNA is TGCGCCAGCAGCCAAGTCGCAGGGCGATTCGATTGGAATTCACCCCTCCACTTT. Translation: CASSQVAGRFDWNSPLHF.

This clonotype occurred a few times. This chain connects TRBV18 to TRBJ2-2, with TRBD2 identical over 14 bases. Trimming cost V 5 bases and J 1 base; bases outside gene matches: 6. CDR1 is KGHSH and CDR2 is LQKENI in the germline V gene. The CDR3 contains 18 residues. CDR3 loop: CASSSGLAGVGNTGELFF. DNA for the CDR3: TGTGCCAGCTCATCGGGACTAGCGGGAGTTGGGAACACCGGGGAGCTGTTTTTT.